These 24 T cell receptor beta chains came from one sample sequenced in a study of T cells in Graves' hyperthyroidism and ophthalmopathy (dated by TCRdb to about 2019). The method behind the library was multiplex PCR. The sequencer listed for this sample is Illumina HiSeq 2000. The TCR beta CDR3 regions were amplified from RNA transcripts. The first round of RT-PCR for the TCR CDR3 was performed with the HTBI primer set and the Qiagen OneStep RT-PCR kit. TCRdb trimmed public reads at Q25 via fastp, called clones via MiXCR and kept in-frame beta chains. Merged by CDR3 protein, the rows form single entries marked with the most common genes and DNA. This sample comprises 350,000 or so distinct CDR3 sequences, 15% to 20% of them detected only once. Clones ranked in the top ten supply 30% to 35% of the sample. Input material: blood. The receptors originated from a woman aged 25 to 45 with Graves' hyperthyroidism that later progressed to Graves' ophthalmopathy.

This clonotype was seen repeatedly, ten times or more. The chain recombines TRBV30 with TRBJ2-2; tentatively, D is TRBD1 or TRBD2 (5 bases each). The CDR3 consists of 16 residues. Trimming left V 5 bases short and J 4 bases short, with 20 bases between. Germline assignment: CDR1 GTSNPN and CDR2 SVGIG (reference sequence). CDR3 in amino acids: CAWDGEWQGATGELFF. CDR3 bases: TGTGCCTGGGACGGGGAGTGGCAGGGAGCCACCGGGGAGCTGTTTTTT.

This clonotype has ten or more counts. The chain has TRBV12-3 or TRBV12-4 and TRBJ2-1; TRBD2 matches at 7 bases. With V trimmed by 6 bases and J by 0 bases, 8 bases remained unmatched. The CDR3 runs to 16 residues. The CDR3 DNA follows: TGTGCCAGCAGCCCTACTAGCGCCAGCTCCTACAATGAGCAGTTCTTC. As protein: CASSPTSASSYNEQFF.

The chain uses TRBV30 and TRBJ2-1; D may be TRBD2 (6 bases). Germline lookup yields CDR1 GTSNPN and CDR2 SVGIG (reference sequence). Trimming removed 3 bases from V and 0 bases from J, with 15 bases in between. The CDR3 contains 16 residues. CDR3 nucleotides: TGTGCCTGGAGCCTGGGGGGTAGGGGCTCCTACAATGAGCAGTTCTTC. Its translation: CAWSLGGRGSYNEQFF.

A single count supports this clonotype. The junction does not match germline at one end; this may be a read error. The chain employs TRBV11-2 and TRBJ1-5; D gene unclear. CDR1 SGHAT and CDR2 FQNNGV come from the germline V gene. The CDR3 is 14 amino acids. This chain's CDR3 is CASSFGSSNHPQHF. The CDR3 DNA reads TGTGCCAGCAGCTTTGGGAGTAGCAATCATCCCCAGCATTTT. Complete variable domain (other parts from reference TRBV11-2 and TRBJ1-5): EAGVAQSPRYKIIEKRQSVAFWCNPISGHATLYWYQQILGQGPKLLIQFQNNGVVDDSQLPKDRFSAERLKGVDSTLKIQPAKLEDSAVYLCASSFGSSNHPQHFGDGTRLSIL.

The chain is built from TRBV5-6 and TRBJ2-2; D possibly uses TRBD1 or TRBD2 (5 bases each). This CDR3 is built from 15 residues. Germline V gene sequence: CDR1 SGHDT, CDR2 YYEEEE. V dropped 3 bases and J dropped 4 bases, with 13 bases sitting between them. The CDR3 DNA reads as TGTGCCAGCAGCTATCGGGGCTCGGTCACCGGGGAGCTGTTTTTT. Encoded protein: CASSYRGSVTGELFF.

This clonotype occurred many times. The chain has TRBV27 and TRBJ1-1; 9 bases agree with TRBD1. After removal of 0 bases from V and 1 base from J, the junction contained 18 bases not matched to a gene. Germline lookup yields CDR1 MNHEY and CDR2 SMNVEV (reference sequence). The CDR3 contains 21 residues. CDR3 DNA: TGTGCCAGCAGTTTATCGATATTGGACAGGGGCCTTAGCGTTAGGAACACTGAAGCTTTCTTT. Translation: CASSLSILDRGLSVRNTEAFF.

This clonotype has at least ten counts. The CDR3 nucleotides read TGCAGTGCTAGATCTCTAGCGGGAGGTAGCGATGAGCAGTTCTTC. This gives the protein CSARSLAGGSDEQFF. The rearrangement links TRBV20-1 to TRBJ2-1, with TRBD2 matching 11 bases. The junction had 8 bases not matched to a gene; V was cut back by 2 bases and J by 8 bases. The CDR3 runs to 15 residues. Germline V lookup: CDR1 DFQATT, CDR2 SNEGSKA (reference sequence).

In this sample, this clonotype turned up a few times. The V call is TRBV7-2, the J call TRBJ2-3, with 8 bases fitting TRBD1. This CDR3 is 17 amino acids long. Trimming took 0 bases from V and 3 from J; bases not matched to a gene: 8. Germline V gene lookup returns CDR1 SGHTA and CDR2 FQGNSA. The CDR3 loop reads CASSLAWTGRGTDTQYF. The CDR3 region has the DNA TGTGCCAGCAGCTTAGCGTGGACAGGGAGAGGGACAGATACGCAGTATTTT.

This clonotype was seen at least ten times. The rearrangement joins TRBV4-1 to TRBJ1-2, with 8 nucleotides matching TRBD1. The CDR3 runs to 16 residues. J was trimmed by 2 bases and V by 0 bases; bases with no gene match: 5. CDR1 and CDR2 from the germline V gene are MGHRA and YSYEKL. CDR3 protein: CASSQETGQGNYGYTF. CDR3 bases: TGCGCCAGCAGCCAAGAGACAGGACAGGGAAACTATGGCTACACCTTC.

This clonotype was counted many times. This CDR3 is CASNGRGGSYTGELFF. The CDR3, as DNA: TGTGCCAGCAATGGTAGGGGGGGCTCGTACACCGGGGAGCTGTTTTTT. The rearrangement joins TRBV2 to TRBJ2-2; TRBD2 is a possible D gene (7 bases). The V gene's germline CDR1 is SNHLY and CDR2 FYNNEI. The CDR3 is made up of 16 amino acids. Trimming stripped 7 bases from V and 3 bases from J, with 18 bases between.

The table lists this clonotype with many counts. The rearrangement links TRBV10-3 to TRBJ1-5, with D hard to call. Germline assignment: CDR1 ENHRY and CDR2 SYGVKD. Trimming left V 6 bases short and J 4 bases short, with 13 bases between. CDR3 length equals 14 residues. CDR3 region: CAIRGAGQNQPQHF. In DNA, the CDR3 is TGTGCCATCAGAGGAGCAGGTCAAAATCAGCCCCAGCATTTT.

This clonotype was found many times. This chain joins TRBV20-1 and TRBJ1-5, with no clear D. The CDR3 runs 14 residues. V dropped 8 bases and J dropped 0 bases, with 14 bases sitting between them. Per germline, CDR1 DFQATT and CDR2 SNEGSKA (reference sequence). The CDR3 region is CSPWPLNSNQPQHF. The CDR3 DNA reads TGCAGTCCCTGGCCCCTCAATAGCAATCAGCCCCAGCATTTT.

In its sample, this clonotype was seen many times. This chain joins TRBV5-1 and TRBJ2-2; D ambiguous. V gave up 2 bases and J gave up 6 bases, with 5 bases separating them. The CDR3 has 12 residues. Germline CDR1 and CDR2: SGHRS and YFSETQ. The CDR3 region has the DNA TGCGCCAGCAGCTTAGAATCCGGGGAGCTGTTTTTT. Its protein product is CASSLESGELFF.

This clonotype was found a few times. The V call is TRBV11-3, the J call TRBJ2-3; 11 nucleotides agree with TRBD2. V lost 2 bases, J lost 0 bases, and 1 base stayed unmatched. Germline V gene data show CDR1 as SGHNT and CDR2 as YENEEA. This CDR3 has 16 residues. In DNA, the CDR3 is TGTGCCAGCAGCTTAAGGACTAGCGGGAGCACAGATACGCAGTATTTT. Encoded protein: CASSLRTSGSTDTQYF.

This clonotype has a count of ten or more. The chain recombines TRBV12-3 or TRBV12-4 with TRBJ1-2; D is unresolved. The CDR3 is made up of 11 amino acids. The V and J ends lost 6 bases and 9 bases respectively, with 11 bases between them. As DNA, the CDR3 is TGTGCCAGCAGCCTCGGAGACCGCTACACCTTC. Residues: CASSLGDRYTF.

This clonotype was seen many times. This chain uses TRBV2 with TRBJ2-1; D gene uncertain. The CDR3 covers 12 residues. Germline lookup yields CDR1 SNHLY and CDR2 FYNNEI. V was trimmed by 7 bases and J by 4 bases, leaving 8 bases between them. CDR3 region: CASIGGYNEQFF. The CDR3, as DNA: TGTGCCAGCATTGGTGGGTACAATGAGCAGTTCTTC.

This clonotype has ten or more counts. The chain uses TRBV2 and TRBJ2-3; 8 bases match TRBD1. Germline CDR1 and CDR2: SNHLY and FYNNEI. This CDR3 comprises 16 residues. The ends lost 4 bases at V and 2 bases at J; junction bases unmatched: 8. The CDR3 spells CASSATGTGVTDTQYF. CDR3 bases: TGTGCCAGCAGTGCTACCGGGACAGGAGTCACAGATACGCAGTATTTT.

This clonotype was counted many times. This sequence joins TRBV20-1 and TRBJ2-7; 7 bases are a match to TRBD1. The V gene end was trimmed by 5 bases and the J gene end by 3 bases; junction bases not matched to a gene: 4. The CDR3 has 12 amino acids. Germline assignment: CDR1 DFQATT and CDR2 SNEGSKA (reference sequence). CDR3 protein: CSAFRDSYEQYF. The CDR3 DNA follows: TGCAGTGCTTTCCGGGACAGCTACGAGCAGTACTTC.

There are a few counts of this clonotype. The J gene is TRBJ2-7, the V gene TRBV3-1; TRBD1 might be the D (7 bases). The germline V gene encodes CDR1 LGHDT and CDR2 YNNKEL (reference sequence). The V and J ends lost 4 bases and 5 bases respectively, with 12 bases between them. The CDR3 consists of 13 residues. Written as DNA, the CDR3 is TGTGCCAGCAGCCTTGTCAGGGGGGACGAGCAGTACTTC. The encoded protein is CASSLVRGDEQYF.

This clonotype came up many times. The V call is TRBV11-2, the J call TRBJ2-7, with D uncertain. V was trimmed by 0 bases and J by 2 bases, leaving 17 bases between them. Germline-derived CDR1 and CDR2 are SGHAT and FQNNGV. The CDR3 sequence is 17 residues long. This CDR3 is CASSLDARQSYPYEQYF. The CDR3 DNA reads TGTGCCAGCAGCTTAGACGCCAGACAATCCTACCCCTACGAGCAGTACTTC.

The rearrangement joins TRBV12-3 or TRBV12-4 to TRBJ1-1; D gene uncertain. Trimming shortened V by 6 bases and J by 0 bases, and 14 bases separated the two germline ends. The CDR3 has 15 amino acids. The CDR3 is CASSFEMGMNTEAFF. CDR3 coding DNA: TGTGCCAGCAGCTTCGAGATGGGAATGAACACTGAAGCTTTCTTT.

Details on this clonotype: This may be a read error: a much more frequent sequence differs by one nucleotide. The chain combines TRBV11-1 with TRBJ1-2; D not certain. CDR1 and CDR2 (germline): SGHAT, FQDESV (reference sequence). The ends were cut back, 5 bases at V and 4 bases at J, with 35 bases in the middle. This CDR3 comprises 21 residues. CDR3: CASSLQRPRLGISGLGYGYTF. CDR3 in DNA: TGTGCCAGCAGCCTCCAGCGCCCACGTCTTGGGATAAGCGGCTTAGGCTATGGCTACACCTTC.

This clonotype occurred a few times. This chain connects TRBV9 to TRBJ1-3, with a possible D match to TRBD1 (6 bases). Trimming left V 7 bases short and J 4 bases short, with 15 bases between. From germline, CDR1 is SGDLS and CDR2 YYNGEE. This CDR3 is built from 14 residues. The CDR3 DNA is TGTGCCAGCTCGGGGGGGGCTACGGGAAACACCATATATTTT. This encodes CASSGGATGNTIYF.

This clonotype has a count of ten or more. The V and J genes are TRBV5-1 and TRBJ1-2; 10 nucleotides match TRBD1. V lost 0 bases to trimming and J lost 2 bases; unmatched junction nucleotides: 7. Looked up from germline, CDR1 is SGHRS and CDR2 is YFSETQ. The CDR3 has 17 amino acids. The CDR3 loop reads CASSLGPGQGSNYGYTF. The CDR3 DNA is TGCGCCAGCAGCTTGGGCCCGGGACAGGGGTCCAACTATGGCTACACCTTC.